The sequence of this TCR beta chain was determined in a study of T cells in Graves' hyperthyroidism and ophthalmopathy. Overall study findings and caveats: Most thyroid-expanded clonotypes above 0.001 were also found in blood.

On the basis of clinical symptoms, serum thyroxine and TRAb, thyroid ultrasound and orbital computed tomography, diagnoses were made. Fresh 10 ml peripheral blood yielded PBMCs. TCR beta CDR3 regions were amplified from RNA transcripts. With the HTBI primer set, the TCR CDR3 went through a first round of RT-PCR. From the multiplex PCR reads, TCRdb called clonotypes with MiXCR, one entry per CDR3 protein. The sample records about 530,000 distinct CDR3 sequences, 17% being singletons. Germline V gives CDR1 DFQATT, CDR2 SNEGSKA (reference sequence). This CDR3 comprises 14 residues. V was clipped by 5 bases and J by 7 bases, with 20 bases between them. This clonotype has a count of ten or more. The antigen is unknown.

The sequence was collected from a woman under 30 with Graves' ophthalmopathy. The source material was blood. This sequence joins TRBV20-1 and TRBJ1-1; possibly TRBD1 for D (5 bases). The CDR3 DNA sequence: TGCAGTGCTGCCCTATACCGGGACGGATTTGAAGCTTTCTTT. It is translated as CSAALYRDGFEAFF.